One T cell receptor (beta chain) is described in this entry. The sample comes from a study of blood T cell repertoires in COVID-19. At the level of the study: Specimens from acute and convalescent COVID-19 originated in the United States, Italy and Spain. PBMCs, B-cell-depleted T cells, or T cells were the source of the cDNA or gDNA that made up the material.

After removal of 7 bases from V and 3 bases from J, the junction contained 18 bases not matched to a gene. The germline gives CDR1 LGHNT, CDR2 FRNRAP. The CDR3 spans 20 residues. Generated by immunoSEQ multiplex PCR, the TCRdb table keeps only in-frame clones and is missing some. The sample records a few hundred thousand clones, 90% being singletons. The clonotype was recovered from a man aged 18 to 29 who had recovered from COVID-19. What was sequenced was PBMCs or T cells enriched from blood (not recorded which). The V call is TRBV12-5, the J call TRBJ2-1, with TRBD2 identical over 13 bases. CDR3 amino acids: CASVHDPTSGGAPNYNEQFF. In DNA form, the CDR3 reads TGTGCTAGTGTTCACGACCCCACTAGCGGGGGGGCCCCTAACTACAATGAGCAGTTCTTC.